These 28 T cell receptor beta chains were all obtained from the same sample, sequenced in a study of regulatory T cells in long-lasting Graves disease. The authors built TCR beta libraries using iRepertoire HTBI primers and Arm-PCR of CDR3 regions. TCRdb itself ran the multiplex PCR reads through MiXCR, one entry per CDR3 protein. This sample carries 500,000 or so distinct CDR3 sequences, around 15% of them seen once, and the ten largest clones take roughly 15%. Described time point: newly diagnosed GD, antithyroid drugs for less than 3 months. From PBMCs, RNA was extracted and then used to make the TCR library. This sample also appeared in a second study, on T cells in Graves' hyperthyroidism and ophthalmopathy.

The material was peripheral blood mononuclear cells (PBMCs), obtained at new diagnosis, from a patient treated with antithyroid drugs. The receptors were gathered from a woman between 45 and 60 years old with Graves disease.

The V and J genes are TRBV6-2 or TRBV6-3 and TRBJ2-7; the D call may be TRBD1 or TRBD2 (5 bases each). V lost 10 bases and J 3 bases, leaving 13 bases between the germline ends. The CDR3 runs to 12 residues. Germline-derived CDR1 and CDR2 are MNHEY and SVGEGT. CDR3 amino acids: CAITIGGYEQYF. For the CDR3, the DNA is TGTGCCATAACTATTGGGGGCTACGAGCAGTACTTC.

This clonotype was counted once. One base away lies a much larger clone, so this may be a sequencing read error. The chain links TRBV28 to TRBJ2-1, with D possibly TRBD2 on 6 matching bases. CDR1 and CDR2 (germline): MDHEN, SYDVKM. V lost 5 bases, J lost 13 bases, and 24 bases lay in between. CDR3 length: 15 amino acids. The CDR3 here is CASSPGLPTQETQFF. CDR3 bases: TGTGCCAGCAGTCCGGGACTGCCAACCCAAGAGACCCAGTTCTTC.

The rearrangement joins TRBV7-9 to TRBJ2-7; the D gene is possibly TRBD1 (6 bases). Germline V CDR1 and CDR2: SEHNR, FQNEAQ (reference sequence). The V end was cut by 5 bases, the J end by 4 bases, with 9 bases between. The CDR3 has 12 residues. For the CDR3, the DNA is TGTGCCAGCAGCCTTGGACAGTACGAGCAGTACTTC. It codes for CASSLGQYEQYF.

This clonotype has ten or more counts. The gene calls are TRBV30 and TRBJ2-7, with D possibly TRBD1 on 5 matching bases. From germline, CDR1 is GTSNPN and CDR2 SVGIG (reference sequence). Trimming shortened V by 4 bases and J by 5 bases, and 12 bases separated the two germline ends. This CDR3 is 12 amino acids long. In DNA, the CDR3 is TGTGCCTGGACAGGGTTTCTCAACGAGCAGTACTTC. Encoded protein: CAWTGFLNEQYF.

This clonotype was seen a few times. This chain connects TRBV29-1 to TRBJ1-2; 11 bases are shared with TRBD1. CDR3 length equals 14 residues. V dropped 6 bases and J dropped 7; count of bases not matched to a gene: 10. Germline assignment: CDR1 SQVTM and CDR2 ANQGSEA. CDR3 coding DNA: TGCAGCGTGAATGTCGGACAGGGGGCCCCTGGCTACACCTTC. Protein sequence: CSVNVGQGAPGYTF. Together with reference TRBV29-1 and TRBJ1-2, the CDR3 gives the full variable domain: SAVISQKPSRDICQRGTSLTIQCQVDSQVTMMFWYRQQPGQSLTLIATANQGSEATYESGFVIDKFPISRPNLTFSTLTVSNMSPEDSSIYLCSVNVGQGAPGYTFGSGTRLTVV.

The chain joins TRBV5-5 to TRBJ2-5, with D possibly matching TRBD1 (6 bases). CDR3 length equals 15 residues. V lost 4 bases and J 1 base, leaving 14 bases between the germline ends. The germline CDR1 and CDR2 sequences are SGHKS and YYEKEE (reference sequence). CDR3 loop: CASSPQTGLQETQYF. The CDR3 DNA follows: TGTGCCAGCAGCCCACAGACAGGCCTCCAAGAGACCCAGTACTTC.

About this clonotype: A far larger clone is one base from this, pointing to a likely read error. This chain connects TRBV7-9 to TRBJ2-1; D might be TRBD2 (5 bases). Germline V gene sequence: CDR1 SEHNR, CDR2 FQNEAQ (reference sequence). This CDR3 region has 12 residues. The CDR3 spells CANSLEAAHQVF. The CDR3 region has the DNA TGTGCCAACAGCTTAGAAGCGGCTCATCAGGTCTTC.

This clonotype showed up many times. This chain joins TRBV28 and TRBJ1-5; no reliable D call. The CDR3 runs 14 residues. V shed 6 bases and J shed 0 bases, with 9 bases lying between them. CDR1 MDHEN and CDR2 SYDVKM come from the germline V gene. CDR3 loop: CASRHSYSNQPQHF. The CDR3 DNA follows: TGTGCCAGCAGGCACAGTTATAGCAATCAGCCCCAGCATTTT.

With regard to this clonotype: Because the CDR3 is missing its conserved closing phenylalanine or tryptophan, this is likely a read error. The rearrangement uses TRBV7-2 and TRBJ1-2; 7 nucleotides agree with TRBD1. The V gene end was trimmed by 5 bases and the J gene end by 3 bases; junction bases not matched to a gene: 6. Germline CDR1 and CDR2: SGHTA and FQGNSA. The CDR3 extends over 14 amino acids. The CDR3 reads CASSRRGQHYGYTC. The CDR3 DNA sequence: TGTGCCAGCAGCCGACGGGGACAGCACTATGGCTACACCTGC.

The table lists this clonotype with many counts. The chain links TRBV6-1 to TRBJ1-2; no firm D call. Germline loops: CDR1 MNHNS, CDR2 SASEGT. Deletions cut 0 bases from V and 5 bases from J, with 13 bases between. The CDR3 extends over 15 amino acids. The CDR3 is CASSEAPGSAYGYTF. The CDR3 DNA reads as TGTGCCAGCAGTGAAGCGCCCGGCTCGGCTTATGGCTACACCTTC.

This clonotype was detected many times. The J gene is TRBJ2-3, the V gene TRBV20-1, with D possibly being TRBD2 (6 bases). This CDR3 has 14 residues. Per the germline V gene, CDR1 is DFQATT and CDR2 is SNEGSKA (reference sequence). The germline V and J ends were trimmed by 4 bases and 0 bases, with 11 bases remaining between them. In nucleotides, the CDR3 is TGCAGTGCTATTAGCGGCTTTAGCACAGATACGCAGTATTTT. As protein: CSAISGFSTDTQYF.

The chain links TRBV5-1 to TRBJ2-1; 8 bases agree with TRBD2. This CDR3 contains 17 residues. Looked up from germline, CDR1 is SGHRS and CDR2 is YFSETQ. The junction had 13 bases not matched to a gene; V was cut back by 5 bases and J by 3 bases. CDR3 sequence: CASSSTPGRGGYNEQFF. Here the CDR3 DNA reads TGCGCCAGCAGTTCCACACCCGGGAGGGGGGGCTACAATGAGCAGTTCTTC.

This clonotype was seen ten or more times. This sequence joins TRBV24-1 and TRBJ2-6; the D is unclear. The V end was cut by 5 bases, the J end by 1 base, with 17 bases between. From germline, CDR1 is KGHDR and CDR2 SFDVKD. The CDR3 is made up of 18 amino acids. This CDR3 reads CATSGVKGPLSGANVLTF. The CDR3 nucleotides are TGTGCCACCAGTGGTGTAAAGGGTCCTCTATCTGGGGCCAACGTCCTGACTTTC.

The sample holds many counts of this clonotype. The CDR3 is CASSLVVRSETQYF. DNA of the CDR3: TGTGCCAGCAGTTTAGTAGTTCGGTCCGAGACCCAGTACTTC. The V and J genes are TRBV6-5 and TRBJ2-5; unclear D gene. The V gene's germline CDR1 is MNHEY and CDR2 SVGAGI. Trimming took 4 bases from V and 5 from J, leaving 14 bases between them. The CDR3 totals 14 residues.

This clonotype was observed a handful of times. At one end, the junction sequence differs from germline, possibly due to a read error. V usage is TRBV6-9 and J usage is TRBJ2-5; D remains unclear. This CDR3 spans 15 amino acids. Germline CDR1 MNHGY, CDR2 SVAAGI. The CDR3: CTSSYQDPLQETQYF. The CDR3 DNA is TGTACCAGCAGTTACCAAGACCCTCTCCAAGAGACCCAGTACTTC.

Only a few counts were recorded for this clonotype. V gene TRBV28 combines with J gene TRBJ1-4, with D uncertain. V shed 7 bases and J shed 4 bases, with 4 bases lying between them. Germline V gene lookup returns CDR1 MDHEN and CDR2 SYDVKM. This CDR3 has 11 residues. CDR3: CASIVNEKLFF. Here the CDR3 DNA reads TGTGCCAGCATCGTTAATGAAAAACTGTTTTTT. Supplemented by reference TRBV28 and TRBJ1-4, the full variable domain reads DVKVTQSSRYLVKRTGEKVFLECVQDMDHENMFWYRQDPGLGLRLIYFSYDVKMKEKGDIPEGYSVSREKKERFSLILESASTNQTSMYLCASIVNEKLFFGSGTQLSVL.

This CDR3 is CASSVNALNTGELFF. CDR3 DNA sequence: TGTGCCAGTAGTGTCAACGCCTTGAACACCGGGGAGCTGTTTTTT. This chain connects TRBV19 to TRBJ2-2; no definite D call. The CDR3 consists of 15 residues. V was cut by 5 bases and J by 1 base, with 11 bases left in between. CDR1 and CDR2 from the germline V gene are LNHDA and SQIVND (reference sequence). Full variable domain (remainder filled in from reference TRBV19 and TRBJ2-2): DGGITQSPKYLFRKEGQNVTLSCEQNLNHDAMYWYRQDPGQGLRLIYYSQIVNDFQKGDIAEGYSVSREKKESFPLTVTSAQKNPTAFYLCASSVNALNTGELFFGEGSRLTVL.

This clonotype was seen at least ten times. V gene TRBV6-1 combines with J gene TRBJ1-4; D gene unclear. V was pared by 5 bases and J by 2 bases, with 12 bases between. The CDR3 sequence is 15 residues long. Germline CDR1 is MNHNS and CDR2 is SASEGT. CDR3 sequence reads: CASSPPGVTNEKLFF. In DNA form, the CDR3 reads TGTGCCAGCAGTCCGCCGGGAGTGACTAATGAAAAACTGTTTTTT.

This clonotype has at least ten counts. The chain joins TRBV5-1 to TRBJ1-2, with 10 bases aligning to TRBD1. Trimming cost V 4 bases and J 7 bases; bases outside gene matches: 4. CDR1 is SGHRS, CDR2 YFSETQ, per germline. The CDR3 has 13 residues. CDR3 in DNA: TGCGCCAGCAGCAGTGACAGGGGGCCTGGCTACACCTTC. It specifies CASSSDRGPGYTF.

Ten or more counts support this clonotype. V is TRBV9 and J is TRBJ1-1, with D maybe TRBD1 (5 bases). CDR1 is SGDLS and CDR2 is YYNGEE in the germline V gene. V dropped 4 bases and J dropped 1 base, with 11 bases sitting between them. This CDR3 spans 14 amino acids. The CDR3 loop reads CASSPAGGNTEAFF. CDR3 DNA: TGTGCCAGCAGCCCAGCGGGGGGGAACACTGAAGCTTTCTTT.

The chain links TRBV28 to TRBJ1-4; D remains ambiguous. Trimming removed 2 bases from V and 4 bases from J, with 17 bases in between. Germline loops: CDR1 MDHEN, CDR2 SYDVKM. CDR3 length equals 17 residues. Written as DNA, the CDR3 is TGTGCCAGCAGTTTACCGTTCAGAGGACTTAATAATGAAAAACTGTTTTTT. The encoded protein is CASSLPFRGLNNEKLFF.

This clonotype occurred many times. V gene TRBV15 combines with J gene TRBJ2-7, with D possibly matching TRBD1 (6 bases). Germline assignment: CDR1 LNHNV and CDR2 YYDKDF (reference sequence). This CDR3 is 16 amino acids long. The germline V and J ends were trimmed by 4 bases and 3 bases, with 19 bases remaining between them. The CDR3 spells CATSTDLQGYDYEQYF. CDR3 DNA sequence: TGTGCCACCAGCACAGATTTACAGGGTTACGACTACGAGCAGTACTTC.

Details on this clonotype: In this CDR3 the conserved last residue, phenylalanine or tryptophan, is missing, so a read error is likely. The CDR3 DNA reads TGCAGTGCTAGTCACGCGCGGGACGCCGCAGATACGCAGTATTTG. Residues: CSASHARDAADTQYL. The chain uses TRBV20-1 and TRBJ2-3, with TRBD2 as a possible D gene (6 bases). The V end lost 3 bases, the J end lost 4 bases, and 17 bases lay between the germline ends. The CDR3 runs to 15 residues. The germline CDR1 and CDR2 sequences are DFQATT and SNEGSKA (reference sequence).

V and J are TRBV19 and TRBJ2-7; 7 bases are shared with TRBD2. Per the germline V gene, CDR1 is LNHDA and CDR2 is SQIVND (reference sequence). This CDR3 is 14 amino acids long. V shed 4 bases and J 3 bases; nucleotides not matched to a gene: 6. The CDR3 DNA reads TGTGCCAGTAGTAGAGGCGGGAGAGGCTACGAGCAGTACTTC. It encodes CASSRGGRGYEQYF.

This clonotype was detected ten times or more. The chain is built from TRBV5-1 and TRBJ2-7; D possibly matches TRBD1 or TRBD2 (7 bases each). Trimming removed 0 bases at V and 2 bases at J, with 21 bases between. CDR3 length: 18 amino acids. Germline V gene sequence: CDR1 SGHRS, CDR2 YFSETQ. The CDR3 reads CASSLVGPTGEGAYEQYF. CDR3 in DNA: TGCGCCAGCAGCTTGGTGGGGCCTACAGGGGAGGGTGCCTACGAGCAGTACTTC.

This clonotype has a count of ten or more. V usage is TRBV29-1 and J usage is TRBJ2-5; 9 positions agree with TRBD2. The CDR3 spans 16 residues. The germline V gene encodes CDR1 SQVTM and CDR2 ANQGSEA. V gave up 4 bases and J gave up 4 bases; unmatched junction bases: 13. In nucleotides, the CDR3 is TGCAGCGTTGGCAGGGCTAGCGGGACCATGGGAGAGACCCAGTACTTC. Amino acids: CSVGRASGTMGETQYF.

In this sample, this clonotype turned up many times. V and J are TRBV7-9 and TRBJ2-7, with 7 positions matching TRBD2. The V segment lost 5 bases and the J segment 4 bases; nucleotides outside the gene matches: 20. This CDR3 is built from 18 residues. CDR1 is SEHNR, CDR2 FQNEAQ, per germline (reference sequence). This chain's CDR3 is CASSRPVSAHGGSYEQYF. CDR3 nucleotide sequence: TGTGCCAGCAGCCGACCAGTCTCCGCGCATGGCGGGAGTTACGAGCAGTACTTC.

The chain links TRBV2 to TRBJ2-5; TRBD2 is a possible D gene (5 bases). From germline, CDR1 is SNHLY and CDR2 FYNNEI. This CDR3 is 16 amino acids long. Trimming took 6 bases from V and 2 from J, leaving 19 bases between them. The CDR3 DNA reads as TGTGCCAGCAGCTCCCGCCGGGCGGGCCCACAAGAGACCCAGTACTTC. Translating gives CASSSRRAGPQETQYF.